Below are 21 T cell receptor beta chains sequenced from a single sample in a study of cytomegalovirus exposure and HLA in healthy donors. PCR amplification relied on 60 Vbeta primers (plus 13 Jbeta primers). Repertoires were generated with immunoSEQ multiplex PCR, while TCRdb's copy carries only in-frame clones and drops some. The top ten hold over 2.5% of the sample, which has approximately 99,000 clones, 79% seen once. Sequenced sample: PBMCs. The receptors shown here come from a male donor in good health and CMV-seropositive.

The CDR3 here is CASSQRSGGLDEQFF. CDR3 DNA sequence: TGCGCCAGCAGCCAACGGAGCGGGGGGCTCGATGAGCAGTTCTTC. V usage is TRBV4-1 and J usage is TRBJ2-1, with 9 bases that match TRBD2. Germline V lookup: CDR1 MGHRA, CDR2 YSYEKL. The CDR3 length is 15 residues. The J segment lost 8 bases and the V segment lost 2 bases, leaving 7 bases of the junction unmatched.

V is TRBV7-9 and J is TRBJ2-1; 7 bases agree with TRBD1. V lost 5 bases and J lost 4; bases outside the gene matches: 5. The CDR3 is made up of 14 amino acids. Germline assignment: CDR1 SEHNR and CDR2 FQNEAQ (reference sequence). The CDR3 region is CASSPGQQYNEQFF. In DNA, the CDR3 is TGTGCCAGCAGCCCGGGACAGCAGTACAATGAGCAGTTCTTC.

The V and J genes are TRBV2 and TRBJ1-4, with 7 nucleotides matching TRBD1. Trimming removed 7 bases from V and 8 bases from J; junction bases left unmatched: 10. CDR1 and CDR2 from the germline V gene are SNHLY and FYNNEI. The CDR3 is 14 residues long. For the CDR3, the DNA is TGTGCCAGCAACCCACAGGGGCCGAGCGAAAAACTGTTTTTT. Amino acid sequence: CASNPQGPSEKLFF.

This chain links TRBV5-1 with TRBJ2-2, with a possible D match to TRBD1 (5 bases). Germline loops: CDR1 SGHRS, CDR2 YFSETQ. This CDR3 is 15 amino acids long. The V and J ends lost 0 bases and 5 bases respectively, with 11 bases between them. The CDR3 bases are TGCGCCAGCAGCTTGGTTACTCAGGGAACCGGGGAGCTGTTTTTT. Its protein is CASSLVTQGTGELFF.

This clone was counted once. J is TRBJ2-7 and V is TRBV6-5; D perhaps matches TRBD1 (5 bases). CDR3 length equals 16 residues. Trimming removed 1 base from V and 2 bases from J, with 15 bases in between. Germline V gene lookup returns CDR1 MNHEY and CDR2 SVGAGI. The CDR3 region has the DNA TGTGCCAGCAGTTACTTCAGACAGCCCTTCGCCTACGAGCAGTACTTC. Protein product: CASSYFRQPFAYEQYF.

This chain joins TRBV4-3 and TRBJ2-3; D might be TRBD2 (7 bases). Germline CDR1 and CDR2: LGHNA and YSLEER. V lost 1 base to trimming and J lost 4 bases, with 18 bases between them. The CDR3 loop spans 17 amino acids. The CDR3 nucleotides are TGCGCCAGCAGCCAAGCCCCCCGGGGCGGGGGCGCAGATACGCAGTATTTT. Translation: CASSQAPRGGGADTQYF.

CDR3 bases: TGTGCCAGCTCACCGGACCTGGGAAGAGGGATGGAAGGGGGACGACCGAGTGGCTACACCTTC. Protein product: CASSPDLGRGMEGGRPSGYTF. The rearrangement links TRBV18 to TRBJ1-2; the D gene is possibly TRBD1 (6 bases). Trimming removed 3 bases at V and 7 bases at J, with 36 bases between. Germline CDR1 KGHSH, CDR2 LQKENI. The CDR3 is 21 residues long. Looking up the rest from reference TRBV18 and TRBJ1-2 gives the full variable domain: NAGVMQNPRHLVRRRGQEARLRCSPMKGHSHVYWYRQLPEEGLKFMVYLQKENIIDESGMPKERFSAEFPKEGPSILRIQQVVRGDSAAYFCASSPDLGRGMEGGRPSGYTFGSGTRLTVV.

This clone is a singleton in its sample. One end of the junction fails to match germline, which may point to a read error. The sample holds other DNA sequences that translate to the same CDR3. The chain joins TRBV30 to TRBJ1-6; 7 positions match TRBD1. CDR3 length equals 15 residues. Germline loops: CDR1 GTSNPN, CDR2 SVGIG (reference sequence). The CDR3 DNA follows: TGTGCCTGGAGTCCCACCGGGACAGCTTATTCCCCCCTCCACTTT. Encoded protein: CAWSPTGTAYSPLHF.

This sequence joins TRBV5-1 and TRBJ2-3; TRBD2 aligns across 8 bases. Germline V CDR1 and CDR2: SGHRS, YFSETQ. This CDR3 has 15 residues. Trimming removed 1 base from V and 2 bases from J; junction bases left unmatched: 3. In nucleotides, the CDR3 is TGCGCCAGCAGCTTGTTAGCGGGGACCACAGATACGCAGTATTTT. Translating it yields CASSLLAGTTDTQYF.

CDR3 nucleotides: TGCGCCAGCAGCCAGGGCAGGGAATATGGCTACACCTTC. Translation gives CASSQGREYGYTF. V is TRBV4-1 and J is TRBJ1-2, with D possibly matching TRBD1 (5 bases). The V end lost 3 bases, the J end lost 5 bases, and 10 bases lay between the germline ends. CDR3 length: 13 amino acids. Germline CDR1 reads MGHRA; CDR2 reads YSYEKL.

The chain is built from TRBV6-7 and TRBJ1-6; TRBD1 matches at 8 bases. TRBV6-7 is labeled an ORF, and its function is uncertain. CDR3 length: 17 residues. J lost 5 bases, V lost 1 base, and 7 bases had no gene match. The CDR3 nucleotides are TGTGCCAGCAGTTACTATCCGGGACAGGCCAATAATTCACCCCTCCACTTT. This gives the protein CASSYYPGQANNSPLHF.

The rearrangement joins TRBV7-9 to TRBJ1-3; TRBD1 might be the D (6 bases). The V gene lost 2 bases and the J gene lost 7 bases, with 6 bases spanning the gap. Germline CDR1 is SEHNR and CDR2 is FQNEAQ (reference sequence). This CDR3 contains 12 residues. The DNA of the CDR3 is TGTGCCAGCAGCTTACAGGGGAACACCATATATTTT. This translates into CASSLQGNTIYF.

The rearrangement joins TRBV7-8 to TRBJ2-7; D gene uncertain. The CDR3 is 17 residues long. V gave up 5 bases and J gave up 3 bases, with 23 bases separating them. CDR1 and CDR2 from the germline V gene are SGHVS and FQNEAQ. The CDR3 spells CASSPASPLYFNYEQYF. The CDR3 nucleotides read TGTGCCAGCAGCCCCGCCTCGCCCCTCTACTTCAACTACGAGCAGTACTTC.

The CDR3 spells CASSAPGGGDYNEQFF. CDR3 coding DNA: TGTGCCAGCAGCGCCCCTGGGGGGGGAGACTACAATGAGCAGTTCTTC. V usage is TRBV9 and J usage is TRBJ2-1; 7 nucleotides line up with TRBD2. After removal of 3 bases from V and 3 bases from J, the junction contained 9 bases not matched to a gene. This CDR3 has 16 residues. Germline lookup yields CDR1 SGDLS and CDR2 YYNGEE.

The V call is TRBV6-4, the J call TRBJ1-6; D is perhaps TRBD1 (5 bases). Germline-derived CDR1 and CDR2 are MRHNA and SNTAGT. V shed 6 bases and J shed 7 bases, with 13 bases lying between them. CDR3 size: 14 residues. The CDR3 reads CASRPQVVNSPLHF. CDR3 DNA sequence: TGTGCCAGCAGACCACAGGTCGTAAATTCACCCCTCCACTTT.

The V call is TRBV27, the J call TRBJ1-2; D possibly corresponds to TRBD1 (5 bases). CDR3 length equals 18 residues. Between the trimmed V and J ends, which lost 7 bases and 0 bases, there was a span of 24 bases. Germline CDR1 reads MNHEY; CDR2 reads SMNVEV (reference sequence). The DNA for the CDR3 is TGTGCCAGCACCGGTATAAGGCAGGGCCTACGACCTAACTATGGCTACACCTTC. This encodes CASTGIRQGLRPNYGYTF.

This clone was counted between two and nine times. The chain is built from TRBV6-5 and TRBJ2-7; D might be TRBD2 (5 bases). The germline CDR1 and CDR2 sequences are MNHEY and SVGAGI. This CDR3 spans 13 amino acids. The V end was cut by 7 bases, the J end by 0 bases, with 10 bases between. CDR3 loop: CASTPGISYEQYF. CDR3 bases: TGTGCCAGCACTCCCGGGATCTCCTACGAGCAGTACTTC.

This chain connects TRBV27 to TRBJ1-1; a weak D match, TRBD1 (6 bases). Germline V lookup: CDR1 MNHEY, CDR2 SMNVEV (reference sequence). This CDR3 has 14 amino acids. The V gene lost 5 bases and the J gene lost 7 bases, with 17 bases spanning the gap. The CDR3 nucleotides read TGTGCCAGCAGTCTCAGTAGGGGGTTTGTTGAAGCTTTCTTT. Residues: CASSLSRGFVEAFF.

This chain connects TRBV5-1 to TRBJ2-5; D possibly corresponds to TRBD2 (5 bases). From germline, CDR1 is SGHRS and CDR2 YFSETQ. V was cut by 0 bases and J by 2 bases, with 17 bases left in between. The CDR3 contains 17 residues. The CDR3 sequence is CASSLAILAPGQETQYF. The CDR3 DNA reads as TGCGCCAGCAGCTTGGCCATCCTCGCACCGGGGCAAGAGACCCAGTACTTC.

The V and J genes are TRBV6-5 and TRBJ1-5, with 9 bases fitting TRBD1. CDR1 and CDR2 from the germline V gene are MNHEY and SVGAGI. The CDR3 extends over 15 amino acids. Germline trimming cut 5 bases from V and 6 bases from J; bases unmatched to any gene: 8. CDR3 nucleotide sequence: TGTGCCAGCAGTCTATCAACAGGGGGCGGTCAGCCCCAGCATTTT. It specifies CASSLSTGGGQPQHF.

This rearrangement joins TRBV11-2 to TRBJ2-1, with 9 bases fitting TRBD2. Trimming took 0 bases from V and 7 from J; bases not matched to a gene: 10. CDR1 is SGHAT, CDR2 FQNNGV, per germline. The CDR3 is made up of 17 amino acids. CDR3 amino acids: CASSLDAGGLPSNEQFF. CDR3 DNA: TGTGCCAGCAGCTTAGACGCGGGGGGGCTCCCTTCGAATGAGCAGTTCTTC.